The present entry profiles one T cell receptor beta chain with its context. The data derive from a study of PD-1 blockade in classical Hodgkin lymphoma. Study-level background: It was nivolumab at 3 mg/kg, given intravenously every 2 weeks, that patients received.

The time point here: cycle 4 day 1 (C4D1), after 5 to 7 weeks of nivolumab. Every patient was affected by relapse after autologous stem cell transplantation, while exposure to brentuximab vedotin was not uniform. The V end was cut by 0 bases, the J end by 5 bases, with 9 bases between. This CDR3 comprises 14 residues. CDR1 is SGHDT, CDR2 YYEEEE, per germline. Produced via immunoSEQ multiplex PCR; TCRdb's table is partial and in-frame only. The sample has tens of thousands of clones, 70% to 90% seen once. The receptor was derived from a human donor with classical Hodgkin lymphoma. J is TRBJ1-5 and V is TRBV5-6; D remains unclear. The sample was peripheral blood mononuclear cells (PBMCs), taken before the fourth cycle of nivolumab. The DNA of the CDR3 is TGTGCCAGCAGCTTGGGATCCTCGGATCAGCCCCAGCATTTT. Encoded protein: CASSLGSSDQPQHF.